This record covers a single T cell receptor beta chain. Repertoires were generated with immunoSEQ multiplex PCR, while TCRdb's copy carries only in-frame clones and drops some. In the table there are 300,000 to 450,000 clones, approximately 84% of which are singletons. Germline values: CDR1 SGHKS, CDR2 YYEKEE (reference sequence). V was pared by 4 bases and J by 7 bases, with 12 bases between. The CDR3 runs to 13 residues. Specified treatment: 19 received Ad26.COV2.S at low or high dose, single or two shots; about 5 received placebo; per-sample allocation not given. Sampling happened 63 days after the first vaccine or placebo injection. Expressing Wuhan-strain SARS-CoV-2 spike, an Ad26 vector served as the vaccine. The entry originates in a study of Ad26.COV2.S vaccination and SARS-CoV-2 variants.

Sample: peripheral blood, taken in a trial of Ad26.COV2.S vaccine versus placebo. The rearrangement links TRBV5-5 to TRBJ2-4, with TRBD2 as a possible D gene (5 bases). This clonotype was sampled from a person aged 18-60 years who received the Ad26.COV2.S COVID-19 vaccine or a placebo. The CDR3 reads CASSPGPGNIQYF. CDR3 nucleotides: TGTGCCAGCAGCCCCGGGCCGGGGAACATTCAGTACTTC. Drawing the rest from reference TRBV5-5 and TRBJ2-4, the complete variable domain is DAGVTQSPTHLIKTRGQQVTLRCSPISGHKSVSWYQQVLGQGPQFIFQYYEKEERGRGNFPDRFSARQFPNYSSELNVNALLLGDSALYLCASSPGPGNIQYFGAGTRLSVL.